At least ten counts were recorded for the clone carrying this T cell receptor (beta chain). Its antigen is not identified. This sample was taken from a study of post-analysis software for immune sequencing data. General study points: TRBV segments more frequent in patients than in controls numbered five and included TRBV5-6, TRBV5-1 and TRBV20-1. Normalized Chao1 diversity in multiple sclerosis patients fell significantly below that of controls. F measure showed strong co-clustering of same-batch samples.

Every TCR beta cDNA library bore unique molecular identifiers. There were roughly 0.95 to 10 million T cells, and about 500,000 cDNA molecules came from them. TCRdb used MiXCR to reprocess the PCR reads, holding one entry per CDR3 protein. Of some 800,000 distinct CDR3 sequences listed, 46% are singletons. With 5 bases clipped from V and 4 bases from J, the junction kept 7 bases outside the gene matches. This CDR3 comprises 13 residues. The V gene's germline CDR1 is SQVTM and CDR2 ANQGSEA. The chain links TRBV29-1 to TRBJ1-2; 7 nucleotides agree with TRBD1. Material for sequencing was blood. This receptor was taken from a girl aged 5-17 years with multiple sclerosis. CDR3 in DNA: TGCAGCGTTACAGGGGCAGCTGGCTATGGCTACACCTTC. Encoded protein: CSVTGAAGYGYTF.